A single sample gave rise to the 18 T cell receptor beta chains below, sequenced in a study of blood T cell repertoires in COVID-19. Measured with immunoSEQ multiplex PCR; TCRdb has only the in-frame clones, and not every one. The sample lists approximately 150,000 clones, over 80% occurring once. Source material: peripheral blood. These receptors all stem from a woman between 50 and 59 years old with acute or convalescent COVID-19.

J is TRBJ2-7 and V is TRBV12-3 or TRBV12-4; 11 nucleotides line up with TRBD2. The CDR3 is 13 residues long. Losses at the gene ends were 7 bases for V and 3 bases for J; bases not matched to a gene: 2. CDR3 sequence: CASKTSGDYEQYF. For the CDR3, the DNA is TGTGCCAGCAAGACTAGCGGGGACTACGAGCAGTACTTC.

The chain combines TRBV9 with TRBJ2-7; 7 bases align to TRBD2. Germline CDR1 is SGDLS and CDR2 is YYNGEE. V shed 0 bases and J 1 base; nucleotides not matched to a gene: 4. This CDR3 contains 15 residues. The CDR3: CASSVGAGESYEQYF. The CDR3 coding sequence is TGTGCCAGCAGCGTAGGTGCGGGAGAGTCCTACGAGCAGTACTTC.

The CDR3 reads CASTGPYLAEQYF. The CDR3 bases are TGTGCCAGTACCGGGCCCTACCTAGCCGAGCAGTACTTC. V and J are TRBV6-5 and TRBJ2-7; possible D gene TRBD2, 5 bases. Trimming took off 9 bases at V and 6 bases at J, with 18 bases between the two ends. The germline V gene has CDR1 MNHEY and CDR2 SVGAGI. This CDR3 has 13 residues.

This CDR3 is CASSPNHRQGNTIYF. In DNA, the CDR3 is TGTGCCAGCAGCCCGAACCATCGACAGGGAAACACCATATATTTT. The rearrangement uses TRBV7-3 and TRBJ1-3, with D perhaps TRBD1 (5 bases). The CDR3 length is 15 residues. Trimming pared 5 bases from V and 4 bases from J, leaving 15 bases between. Germline CDR1 reads SGHTA; CDR2 reads FQGTGA.

This chain connects TRBV9 to TRBJ2-1, with TRBD2 matching over 10 bases. The trim removed 3 bases at V and 6 bases at J, leaving 9 bases unmatched. There are 16 residues in the CDR3. Germline lookup yields CDR1 SGDLS and CDR2 YYNGEE. As DNA, the CDR3 is TGTGCCAGCAGCGGGAGACTAGCGGGCCTAGGCAATGAGCAGTTCTTC. Translation gives CASSGRLAGLGNEQFF.

This clone was detected once. This rearrangement joins TRBV11-2 to TRBJ1-5, with no clear D. Germline CDR1 reads SGHAT; CDR2 reads FQNNGV. V dropped 1 base and J dropped 7 bases, with 11 bases sitting between them. The CDR3 has 14 amino acids. CDR3 sequence: CASSLAQEGQPQHF. CDR3 DNA sequence: TGTGCCAGCAGCTTAGCCCAGGAAGGACAGCCCCAGCATTTT.

The table lists this clone with a few counts. The rearrangement uses TRBV7-9 and TRBJ1-6; D remains unclear. Between the trimmed V and J ends, which lost 4 bases and 5 bases, there was a span of 9 bases. Per the germline V gene, CDR1 is SEHNR and CDR2 is FQNEAQ (reference sequence). The CDR3 extends over 14 amino acids. CDR3 in DNA: TGTGCCAGCAGCTCAGAGGCGGATAATTCACCCCTCCACTTT. As protein: CASSSEADNSPLHF.

CDR3 in amino acids: CASSLFRAPRGNEKLFF. The CDR3 bases are TGTGCCAGCAGCTTGTTCCGGGCCCCTAGGGGTAATGAAAAACTGTTTTTT. The genes are TRBV11-2 and TRBJ1-4, with a weak D call TRBD1 (5 bases). The germline V and J ends were trimmed by 3 bases and 4 bases, with 18 bases remaining between them. The CDR3 contains 17 residues. Germline CDR1 is SGHAT and CDR2 is FQNNGV.

This chain joins TRBV6-7 and TRBJ2-3, with TRBD2 matching 9 bases. TRBV6-7 falls under the ORF class, with uncertain function. The CDR3 extends over 19 amino acids. J was trimmed by 1 base and V by 0 bases; bases with no gene match: 11. The CDR3 sequence: CASSYSSQAGGPGTDTQYF. CDR3 sequence (DNA): TGTGCCAGCAGTTACTCTTCCCAGGCGGGGGGGCCGGGCACAGATACGCAGTATTTT.

The J gene is TRBJ2-3, the V gene TRBV11-2, with D possibly TRBD1 on 6 matching bases. V was trimmed by 4 bases and J by 3 bases, leaving 14 bases between them. Germline CDR1 and CDR2: SGHAT and FQNNGV. The CDR3 totals 15 residues. CDR3 nucleotide sequence: TGTGCCAGCAGCTCGAAAACAGGGCTGACAGATACGCAGTATTTT. This codes for CASSSKTGLTDTQYF.

The rearrangement links TRBV10-1 to TRBJ2-2; no clear D. Between the trimmed V and J ends, which lost 4 bases and 4 bases, there was a span of 10 bases. Germline CDR1 and CDR2: WNHNN and SYGVQD (reference sequence). The CDR3 loop spans 14 amino acids. The CDR3 here is CASSVWASTGELFF. In DNA form, the CDR3 reads TGCGCCAGCAGTGTCTGGGCCTCCACCGGGGAGCTGTTTTTT.

The chain employs TRBV6-4 and TRBJ2-1; the match to TRBD1 covers 9 bases. The CDR3 loop spans 14 amino acids. Per the germline V gene, CDR1 is MRHNA and CDR2 is SNTAGT. Losses at the gene ends were 6 bases for V and 8 bases for J; bases not matched to a gene: 8. CDR3 sequence (DNA): TGTGCCAGCAGCACGGGACAGGGTATCTATGAGCAGTTCTTC. Its translation: CASSTGQGIYEQFF.

This chain uses TRBV11-2 with TRBJ2-2; 9 bases match TRBD2. The CDR3 has 16 residues. Germline values: CDR1 SGHAT, CDR2 FQNNGV. J lost 5 bases, V lost 6 bases, and 10 bases had no gene match. The CDR3 nucleotides read TGTGCCAGCAGTTTTAATAGCGGGAGCGGTACCGGGGAGCTGTTTTTT. This sequence encodes CASSFNSGSGTGELFF.

This chain links TRBV4-1 with TRBJ1-1; D may be TRBD1 (5 bases). The CDR3 consists of 14 residues. From germline, CDR1 is MGHRA and CDR2 YSYEKL. Trimming cost V 7 bases and J 1 base, with 13 bases left between them. CDR3 residues: CASTLLGGNTEAFF. The CDR3 DNA is TGCGCCAGCACCCTCCTCGGGGGGAACACTGAAGCTTTCTTT.

J is TRBJ1-5 and V is TRBV3-1 (or the pseudogene TRBV3-2); D is unclear. The CDR3 extends over 14 amino acids. V was shortened by 0 bases and J by 4 bases, with 7 bases between the two germline ends. CDR1 and CDR2 from the germline V gene are LGHDT and YNNKEL (reference sequence). As DNA, the CDR3 is TGTGCCAGCAGCCAAGATATGGAGAATCAGCCCCAGCATTTT. Translation: CASSQDMENQPQHF.

This clone was recorded a few times. The chain is built from TRBV7-9 and TRBJ1-3; no reliable D call. Germline assignment: CDR1 SEHNR and CDR2 FQNEAQ (reference sequence). The CDR3 has 15 residues. Trimming removed 6 bases at V and 2 bases at J, with 14 bases between. The CDR3 nucleotides are TGTGCCAGCAGTACCAACCGGGTGGCTGGAAACACCATATATTTT. Its protein is CASSTNRVAGNTIYF.

This clone was counted only a few times. The chain couples TRBV13 to TRBJ1-5; D is unresolved. The germline V and J ends were trimmed by 0 bases and 5 bases, with 20 bases remaining between them. Looked up from germline, CDR1 is PRHDT and CDR2 is FYEKMQ (reference sequence). The CDR3 runs 18 residues. The CDR3 DNA is TGTGCCAGCAGCTTAGGCCTTCGGGGAGGCGGTTGGGATCAGCCCCAGCATTTT. Translation: CASSLGLRGGGWDQPQHF.

The gene calls are TRBV19 and TRBJ1-2, with TRBD1 as a possible D gene (6 bases). The CDR3 spans 13 residues. In germline, CDR1 is LNHDA, CDR2 SQIVND (reference sequence). V was shortened by 1 base and J by 3 bases, with 6 bases between the two germline ends. The CDR3 spells CASSIGQDYGYTF. CDR3 nucleotides: TGTGCCAGTAGTATAGGACAGGACTATGGCTACACCTTC. The variable domain in full, completed from reference TRBV19 and TRBJ1-2, reads DGGITQSPKYLFRKEGQNVTLSCEQNLNHDAMYWYRQDPGQGLRLIYYSQIVNDFQKGDIAEGYSVSREKKESFPLTVTSAQKNPTAFYLCASSIGQDYGYTFGSGTRLTVV.